Shown below are 10 T cell receptor beta chains from a single sample sequenced in a study of regulatory T cells in long-lasting Graves disease. iRepertoire HTBI primers and Arm-PCR of CDR3 regions built TCR beta libraries. Each CDR3 protein is one row after TCRdb ran MiXCR on the multiplex PCR reads. The sample has 700,000 or so distinct CDR3 sequences, around 30% seen once. Described time point: persistent/refractory GD, antithyroid drugs over 5 years with positive TRAb. PBMCs provided the RNA from which the TCR library was made. The source was peripheral blood mononuclear cells (PBMCs), collected when the disease was refractory, from a patient treated with antithyroid drugs. All receptors derive from a female donor with Graves disease.

This clonotype was recorded a few times. The genes are TRBV5-1 and TRBJ1-1, with D maybe TRBD1 (6 bases). This CDR3 contains 17 residues. V gave up 0 bases and J gave up 3 bases, with 18 bases separating them. The germline gives CDR1 SGHRS, CDR2 YFSETQ. As DNA, the CDR3 is TGCGCCAGCAGCTTGGGGGGGACAAGGGGTAGGCACACTGAAGCTTTCTTT. This encodes CASSLGGTRGRHTEAFF.

Remarks on this clonotype: A much bigger clone sits one base away, suggesting this may be a read error. V gene TRBV12-3 or TRBV12-4 combines with J gene TRBJ1-4; D is uncertain. This CDR3 region has 13 residues. The DNA of the CDR3 is TGTGCCAGCAGTTTCCTTAATAATGAAAAACTGTGTTTT. As protein: CASSFLNNEKLCF.

The sample holds a few counts of this clonotype. This chain joins TRBV30 and TRBJ2-7; TRBD2 aligns across 8 bases. V was pared by 7 bases and J by 0 bases, with 8 bases of the junction left unmatched. The CDR3 extends over 14 amino acids. Germline-derived CDR1 and CDR2 are GTSNPN and SVGIG (reference sequence). CDR3 sequence: CALDREGLSYEQYF. The CDR3 DNA is TGTGCCTTGGACCGGGAGGGCCTCTCCTACGAGCAGTACTTC. The full variable domain, in which reference TRBV30 and TRBJ2-7 provide the parts outside the CDR3, is SQTIHQWPATLVQPVGSPLSLECTVEGTSNPNLYWYRQAAGRGLQLLFYSVGIGQISSEVPQNLSASRPQDRQFILSSKKLLLSDSGFYLCALDREGLSYEQYFGPGTRLTVT.

This clonotype appeared a few times. V and J are TRBV11-2 and TRBJ2-5; 9 bases are a match to TRBD2. Per the germline V gene, CDR1 is SGHAT and CDR2 is FQNNGV. V dropped 2 bases and J dropped 5; count of bases not matched to a gene: 15. This CDR3 region has 18 residues. The CDR3 nucleotides read TGTGCCAGCAGCTTAAGTCGGGCGGGGGGTAGCGGGAGTGAGACCCAGTACTTC. Translation gives CASSLSRAGGSGSETQYF.

The rearrangement joins TRBV7-9 to TRBJ1-2, with 7 bases lining up with TRBD1. CDR3 length: 15 residues. Trimming took 1 base from V and 0 from J; bases not matched to a gene: 2. Germline V CDR1 and CDR2: SEHNR, FQNEAQ (reference sequence). CDR3 protein: CASSLGGQPNYGYTF. The CDR3 nucleotides are TGTGCCAGCAGCTTAGGGGGACAGCCTAACTATGGCTACACCTTC.

The table lists this clonotype with a few counts. The chain uses TRBV11-2 and TRBJ1-2; the D gene is possibly TRBD1 (5 bases). The CDR3 is made up of 15 amino acids. Looked up from germline, CDR1 is SGHAT and CDR2 is FQNNGV. V lost 0 bases, J lost 6 bases, and 14 bases lay in between. CDR3 DNA: TGTGCCAGCAGCTTAGACCCGGGACGCCAGGATGGCTACACCTTC. This translates into CASSLDPGRQDGYTF.

The count of this clonotype is one. The V gene is TRBV6-4, the J gene TRBJ2-7, with TRBD2 as a possible D gene (5 bases). V was shortened by 1 base and J by 3 bases, with 22 bases between the two germline ends. The CDR3 has 18 amino acids. CDR1 is MRHNA and CDR2 is SNTAGT in the germline V gene. CDR3 DNA sequence: TGTGCCAGCAGTGACTTAGGGAGTCGGACCCAAAAAGGCTACGAGCAGTACTTC. Translating gives CASSDLGSRTQKGYEQYF.

The chain carries TRBV5-4 and TRBJ2-5; D may be TRBD2 (6 bases). Germline V CDR1 and CDR2: SGHNT, YYREEE (reference sequence). Deletions cut 4 bases from V and 4 bases from J, with 17 bases between. This CDR3 has 15 residues. CDR3 sequence: CASSALAREGETQYF. Written as DNA, the CDR3 is TGTGCCAGCAGCGCACTAGCACGAGAGGGAGAGACCCAGTACTTC.

In DNA, the CDR3 is TGTGCCAGCAGCTTAGACAGGCTAACGAACACCGGGGAGCTGTTTTTT. Translated: CASSLDRLTNTGELFF. The chain recombines TRBV13 with TRBJ2-2; weak D call: TRBD1 (5 bases). The germline V gene has CDR1 PRHDT and CDR2 FYEKMQ (reference sequence). The CDR3 is made up of 16 amino acids. V lost 1 base to trimming and J lost 0 bases, with 9 bases between them.

Points on this clonotype: One base away lies a much larger clone, so this may be a sequencing read error. V usage is TRBV5-6 and J usage is TRBJ1-5; perhaps TRBD1 as D (5 bases). This CDR3 is built from 15 residues. V lost 2 bases and J 4 bases, leaving 13 bases between the germline ends. Germline V CDR1 and CDR2: SGHDT, YYEEEE. CDR3 loop: CASSFSGRRNQPQHF. The CDR3 DNA follows: TGTGCCAGCAGCTTTTCGGGACGGAGAAATCAGCCCCAGCATTTT.